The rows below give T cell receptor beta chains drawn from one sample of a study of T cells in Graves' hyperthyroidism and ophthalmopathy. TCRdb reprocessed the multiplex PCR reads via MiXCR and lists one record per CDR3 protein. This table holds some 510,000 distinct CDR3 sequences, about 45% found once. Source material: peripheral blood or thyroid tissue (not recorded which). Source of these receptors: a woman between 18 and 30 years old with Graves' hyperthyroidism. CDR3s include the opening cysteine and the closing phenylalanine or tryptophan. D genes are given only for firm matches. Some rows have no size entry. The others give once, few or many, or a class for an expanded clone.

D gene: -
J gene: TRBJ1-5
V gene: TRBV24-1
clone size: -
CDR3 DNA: TGTGCCAGCAGGGAACGGAATCAGCCCCAGCATTTT
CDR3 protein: CASRERNQPQHF

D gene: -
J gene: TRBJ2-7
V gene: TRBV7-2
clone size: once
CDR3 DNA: TGTGCCAGCAGCCCCCCCTGGAGGCGGGAGCAGTACTTC
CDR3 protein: CASSPPWRREQYF

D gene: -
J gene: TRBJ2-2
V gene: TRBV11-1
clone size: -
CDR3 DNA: TGTGCCAGCAGCCCTCTCCAGGGGACCGGGGAGCTGTTTTTT
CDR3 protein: CASSPLQGTGELFF

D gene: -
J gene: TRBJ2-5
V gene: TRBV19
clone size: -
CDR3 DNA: TGTGCCAGTAGTATCTACGTGGGGCAAGAGACCCAGTACTTC
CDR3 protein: CASSIYVGQETQYF

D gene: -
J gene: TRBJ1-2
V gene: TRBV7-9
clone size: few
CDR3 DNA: TGTGCCAGCAGCCAAGGCCAATCGCCACCGGATGGCTACACCTTC
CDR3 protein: CASSQGQSPPDGYTF

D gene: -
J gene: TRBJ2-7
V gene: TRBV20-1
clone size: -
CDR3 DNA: TGCAGTGGGGGGCTTCCCTACGAGCAGTACTTC
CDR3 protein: CSGGLPYEQYF

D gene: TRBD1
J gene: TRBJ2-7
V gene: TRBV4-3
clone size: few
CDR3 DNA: TGCGCCAGCAGCCAACAGACAGGGATGAACGAGCAGTACTTC
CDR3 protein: CASSQQTGMNEQYF

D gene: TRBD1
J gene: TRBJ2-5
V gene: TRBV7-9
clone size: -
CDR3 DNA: TGTGCCAGCAGCCGTCGGACAGGGGGGGCGCTTGAGACCCAGTACTTC
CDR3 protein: CASSRRTGGALETQYF

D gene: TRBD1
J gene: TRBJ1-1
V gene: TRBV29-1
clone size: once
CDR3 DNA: TGCAGCGCAGCCGGGACAGGGGACTATGAAGCTTTCTTT
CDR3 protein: CSAAGTGDYEAFF

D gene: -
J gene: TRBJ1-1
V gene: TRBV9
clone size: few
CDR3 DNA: TGTGCCAGCAGCCCAGGGTCAGGAGCCAACACTGAAGCTTTCTTT
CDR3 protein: CASSPGSGANTEAFF

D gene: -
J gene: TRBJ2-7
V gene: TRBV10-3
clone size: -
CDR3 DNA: TGTGCCATCAGCCCGGGACACGAGCAGTACTTC
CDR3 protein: CAISPGHEQYF

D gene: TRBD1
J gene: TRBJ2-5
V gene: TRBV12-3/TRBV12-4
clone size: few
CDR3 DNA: TGTGCCAGCAGCTTCGGACAGGGCAAAGAGACCCAGTACTTC
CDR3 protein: CASSFGQGKETQYF

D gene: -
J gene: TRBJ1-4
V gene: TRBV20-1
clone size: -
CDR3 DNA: TGCAGTGCTAGAGACGGGACGGCTGCTAATGAAAAACTGTTTTTT
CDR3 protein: CSARDGTAANEKLFF

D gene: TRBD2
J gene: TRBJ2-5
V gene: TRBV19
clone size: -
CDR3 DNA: TGTGCCAGTAGTGGCGAGACTAGCGGGAGAGGAGAGACCCAGTACTTC
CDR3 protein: CASSGETSGRGETQYF

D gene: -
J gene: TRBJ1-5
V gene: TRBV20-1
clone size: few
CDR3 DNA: TGCAGTTACTCTTCAACTCTCAATCAGCCCCAGCATTTT
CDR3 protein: CSYSSTLNQPQHF

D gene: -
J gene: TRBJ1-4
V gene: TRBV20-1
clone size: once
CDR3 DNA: TGCAGTGCTAGCGGGGAGACCTATGAAAAACTGTTTTTT
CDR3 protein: CSASGETYEKLFF

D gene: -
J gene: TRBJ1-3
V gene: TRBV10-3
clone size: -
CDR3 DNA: TGTGCCAGCGGATTTGGAAACACCATATATTTT
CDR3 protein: CASGFGNTIYF

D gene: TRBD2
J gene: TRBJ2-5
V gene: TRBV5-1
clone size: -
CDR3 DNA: TGCGCCAGCAGCTTGAGCCTAGCGGGAGGGTTGGAGACCCAGTACTTC
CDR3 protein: CASSLSLAGGLETQYF

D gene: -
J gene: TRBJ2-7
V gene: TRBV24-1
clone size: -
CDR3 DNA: TGTGCCAGCAGTGATTATGACGAGCTCTACGAGCAGTACTTC
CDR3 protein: CASSDYDELYEQYF

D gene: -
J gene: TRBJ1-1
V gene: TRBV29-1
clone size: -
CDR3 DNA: TGCAGCAACAGGCCCATCGACACTGAAGCTTTCTTT
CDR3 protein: CSNRPIDTEAFF

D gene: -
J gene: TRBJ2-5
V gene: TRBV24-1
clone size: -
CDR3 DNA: TGTGCCACCTCCCGGCTGGGGGAGACCCAGTACTTC
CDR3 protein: CATSRLGETQYF

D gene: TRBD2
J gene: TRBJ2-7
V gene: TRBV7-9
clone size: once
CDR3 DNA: TGTGCCAGCAGGCGGACTAGCGGGAAAGACTACGAGCAGTACTTC
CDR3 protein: CASRRTSGKDYEQYF

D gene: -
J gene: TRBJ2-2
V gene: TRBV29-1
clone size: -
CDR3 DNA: TGCAGCGCTAGTGGTTTGGTACCCTCAGGCGAGAGCGGGGAGCTGTTTTTT
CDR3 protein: CSASGLVPSGESGELFF

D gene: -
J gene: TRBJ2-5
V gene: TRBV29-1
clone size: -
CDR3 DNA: TGCAGCGTGCCGGACAGCCAGTACTTC
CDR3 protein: CSVPDSQYF

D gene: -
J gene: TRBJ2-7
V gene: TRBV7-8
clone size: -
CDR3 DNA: TGTGCCAGCAGCTTAGTTCGGCAGGGAGCGGAAGAGCAGTACTTC
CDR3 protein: CASSLVRQGAEEQYF

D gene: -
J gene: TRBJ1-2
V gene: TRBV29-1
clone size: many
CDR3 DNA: TGCAGCGTACCAGGTAGCAACTATGGCTACACCTTC
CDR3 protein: CSVPGSNYGYTF

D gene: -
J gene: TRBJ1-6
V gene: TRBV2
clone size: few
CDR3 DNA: TGTGCCAGCAGAGATCAGGCACGGTTTAATTCACCCCTCCACTTT
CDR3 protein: CASRDQARFNSPLHF

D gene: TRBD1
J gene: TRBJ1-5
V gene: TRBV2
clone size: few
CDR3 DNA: TGTGCCAGCAGCGACAGGGAGGATCAGCCCCAGCATTTT
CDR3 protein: CASSDREDQPQHF

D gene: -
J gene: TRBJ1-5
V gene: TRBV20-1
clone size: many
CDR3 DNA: TGCAGTGCTAGTAAGGGCCACAATCAGCCCCAGCATTTT
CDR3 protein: CSASKGHNQPQHF